The clone carrying this T cell receptor (beta chain) is medium-sized (0.01 to 0.1%) in the sample. Its antigen is unknown. Attachment of unique molecular identifiers was made to individual cDNA molecules. TCRdb reprocessed the 5' RACE reads via MiXCR and lists one record per CDR3 protein. This table holds around 27,000 distinct CDR3 sequences, 2.5% to 3.5% found once. This sample was taken from a study of early T cells in non-severe SARS-CoV-2 infection. Across the study: The study sequenced bulk RNA from unsorted whole blood, with chains unpaired. General study findings and limits: Anti-spike CD8 responses were favored in VDJdb matching, and private and CD4 specificities were missed.

The J segment lost 0 bases and the V segment lost 7 bases, leaving 8 bases of the junction unmatched. Germline V gene sequence: CDR1 MNHNS, CDR2 SASEGT. CDR3 size: 15 residues. The receptor's source is an adult who was a healthcare worker with PCR-confirmed SARS-CoV-2 infection or an uninfected control (not recorded which). The chain couples TRBV6-1 to TRBJ1-1; TRBD1 agrees at 7 bases. What was sequenced was whole blood. The CDR3 nucleotides read TGTGCCAGCACCACTTCCGGGACAGTGAACACTGAAGCTTTCTTT. The encoded protein is CASTTSGTVNTEAFF.